These T cell receptor beta chains were read from a single sample in a study of blood T cells in healthy people across ages. One entry per CDR3 protein results from TCRdb running MiXCR on the 5' RACE reads. The sample carries hundreds of thousands of distinct CDR3 sequences, 58% recorded once. Sequences were obtained from blood. All receptors derive from a man aged 25 to 40 in good health. CDR3s include the opening cysteine and the closing phenylalanine or tryptophan. D genes are given only for firm matches. Expanded clones get a size class; other rows say once, few or many, or leave the size out.

j_call v_call d_call clone_size cdr3_nt cdr3_aa
TRBJ2-7 TRBV4-3 TRBD2 - TGCGCCAGCAGCCAAGATAGGGGGACTAGCGACTACGAGCAGTACTTC CASSQDRGTSDYEQYF
TRBJ2-7 TRBV20-1 - - TGCAGTGCTAGAGACGTAGAAGACTGGCTCCCCGAGCAGTACTTC CSARDVEDWLPEQYF
TRBJ2-3 TRBV29-1 - few TGCAGCGTTGTGGACCGGTACAGGGATTTTACAGATACGCAGTATTTT CSVVDRYRDFTDTQYF
TRBJ1-2 TRBV6-5 TRBD1 once TGTGCCAGCAGTTACGCGTCAGGGGGCGGGAAGGGCTACACCTTC CASSYASGGGKGYTF
TRBJ2-7 TRBV10-3 TRBD1 - TGTGCCACCTCGTTCGGACAGGATTCTCGTGAGCAGTACTTC CATSFGQDSREQYF
TRBJ2-7 TRBV10-3 - - TGTGCCATCACCCGCGTCGGTTATAGGGGACCCGGGCCTAGCTACGAGCAGTACTTC CAITRVGYRGPGPSYEQYF
TRBJ2-7 TRBV4-2 TRBD2 - TGTGCCAGCAGCCAAGAGGCTAGCGGCACCTACGAGCAGTACTTC CASSQEASGTYEQYF
TRBJ2-2 TRBV7-3 TRBD1 few TGTGCCAGCAGCCTTGTAGGGACAGGGCCCACCGGGGAGCTGTTTTTT CASSLVGTGPTGELFF
TRBJ2-7 TRBV12-5 - - TGTGCTAGTGGTAGCCCTGGGGAACCCTACGAGCAGTACTTC CASGSPGEPYEQYF
TRBJ2-7 TRBV30 - - TGTGCCTGGAGTCGATCCCGACAGGCCGCCTACGAGCAGTACTTC CAWSRSRQAAYEQYF
TRBJ2-7 TRBV7-9 TRBD2 - TGTGCCAGCAGCTTGCGCGGGGGGCCCGACTACGAGCAGTACTTC CASSLRGGPDYEQYF
TRBJ2-1 TRBV6-2/TRBV6-3 - - TGTGCCGGCAGTTATATCAATGAGCAGTTCTTC CAGSYINEQFF
TRBJ2-7 TRBV29-1 - - TGCAGCGTTGAAACAGTCGGCAGGGACTCCTACGAGCAATACTTC CSVETVGRDSYEQYF
TRBJ2-5 TRBV12-3/TRBV12-4 - once TGTGCCAGCAGTTTGTATGGGGGGTACCAAGAGACCCAGTACTTC CASSLYGGYQETQYF
TRBJ2-1 TRBV2 - - TGTGCCAGCATCCGGGACTCTACTTACAATGAGCAGTTCTTC CASIRDSTYNEQFF
TRBJ2-6 TRBV6-2/TRBV6-3 - - TGTGCCAACAGTTACACCATAGGGGGCTCTGGGGCCAACGTCCTGACTTTC CANSYTIGGSGANVLTF
TRBJ2-5 TRBV5-1 - - TGCGCCAGCAAAAACCAGGGTCTGGAGACCCAGTACTTC CASKNQGLETQYF
TRBJ1-5 TRBV6-2/TRBV6-3 - - TGTGCCAGCAGCTACGTTGGGGGACGGCCCCAGCATTTT CASSYVGGRPQHF
TRBJ1-1 TRBV29-1 - - TGCAGCGTTGAAGGCGGTACTGAAGCTTTCTTT CSVEGGTEAFF
TRBJ2-3 TRBV7-6 TRBD2 few TGTGCCAGCAGCCGGATAGCGGGAAGTACGCAGTATTTT CASSRIAGSTQYF
TRBJ2-3 TRBV6-4 - - TGTGCCAGCAGTCCAAGGATAGGCACAGATACGCAGTATTTT CASSPRIGTDTQYF
TRBJ2-7 TRBV9 - - TGTGCCAGCAGCGTTGGGACGGGAACCTCCTACGAGCAGTACTTC CASSVGTGTSYEQYF
TRBJ2-1 TRBV2 - few TGTGCCAGCAGTGGTGAAACTAAATTCCCCAATGAGCAGTTCTTC CASSGETKFPNEQFF
TRBJ2-7 TRBV7-2 - - TGTGCCAGCAGCTTAAGCCGAGCGACCGCCTACGAGCAGTACTTC CASSLSRATAYEQYF
TRBJ2-3 TRBV29-1 - few TGCAGCGTTCTAGGCAGGTACACAGATACGCAGTATTTT CSVLGRYTDTQYF
TRBJ2-1 TRBV7-2 TRBD2 few TGTGCCAGCAGCTCTTTTAAAACCGGGACTAGTAACAATGAGCAGTTCTTC CASSSFKTGTSNNEQFF
TRBJ1-6 TRBV10-3 TRBD1 few TGTGCCACCCAGGGGGCGGATTCACCCCTCCACTTT CATQGADSPLHF
TRBJ2-5 TRBV29-1 - many TGCAGCGTTGAAGGGTTCGCCAGGCAAGAGACCCAGTACTTC CSVEGFARQETQYF
TRBJ1-2 TRBV5-6 - - TGTGCCAGCAGCTTGGAGTATGGCTACACCTTC CASSLEYGYTF
TRBJ1-6 TRBV7-8 TRBD1 - TGTGCCAGCAGCTTAGCTGGACAGGGGGCTTATTCACCCCTCCACTTT CASSLAGQGAYSPLHF
TRBJ2-3 TRBV19 - - TGTGCCAGTAGTACCTACAGGGCGGATACAGATACGCAGTATTTT CASSTYRADTDTQYF
TRBJ1-4 TRBV20-1 - - TGCAGTGCCAAGCCCCACGGATTGGAACTGTTTTTT CSAKPHGLELFF
TRBJ2-7 TRBV20-1 TRBD2 - TGCAGTGCCGAGGACGAGCGGGGACCCTACGAGCAGTACTTC CSAEDERGPYEQYF
TRBJ1-5 TRBV4-2 - - TGTGCCAGCAGCCAAGAGGTCGGACTAGTTCAGCCCCAGCATTTT CASSQEVGLVQPQHF
TRBJ1-5 TRBV2 - - TGTGCCAGCAGGAGGTTGGAGGACCAGCCCCAGCATTTT CASRRLEDQPQHF
TRBJ2-1 TRBV6-5 - - TGTGCCAGCAGTTATTCTCCTGATCTGTCCAATGAGCAGTTCTTC CASSYSPDLSNEQFF
TRBJ1-6 TRBV7-9 - - TGTGCCAGCAGCCCTGACAGGACCCCAAATAATTCACCCCTCCACTTT CASSPDRTPNNSPLHF
TRBJ2-3 TRBV27 TRBD2 - TGTGCCAGCAGTTTTCTAGCGGGGGGTGGTGATACGCAGTATTTT CASSFLAGGGDTQYF
TRBJ2-1 TRBV27 TRBD2 few TGTGCCAGCAGTCTTATACCCCAGGGAGGGCGGAATGAGCAGTTCTTC CASSLIPQGGRNEQFF
TRBJ1-6 TRBV27 - many TGTGCCAGCAGCGGAGGGCCAACTCATTCACCCCTCCACTTT CASSGGPTHSPLHF
TRBJ2-1 TRBV4-2 - few TGTGCCAGCAGCCGCGACAGGAGAGATAACAATGAGCAGTTCTTC CASSRDRRDNNEQFF
TRBJ2-7 TRBV6-5 - - TGTGCCAGCAGTTACTCCCCCCATCAGAACAATGAGCAGTACTTC CASSYSPHQNNEQYF
TRBJ2-7 TRBV5-1 - few TGCGCCAGCAGCTTGGCTTTTAACGAGCAGTACTTC CASSLAFNEQYF
TRBJ2-3 TRBV4-3 TRBD2 - TGCGCCAGCAGCCAGGTCCCAGGCGGGAGCTCTAGCACAGATACGCAGTATTTT CASSQVPGGSSSTDTQYF
TRBJ2-1 TRBV7-6 TRBD1 - TGTGCCAGCAGCATGAACCGGGACAGGTTATATGAGCAGTTCTTC CASSMNRDRLYEQFF
TRBJ2-7 TRBV7-2 - - TGTGCCAGCAGACGTGACCAGGGATCCTACGAGCAGTACTTC CASRRDQGSYEQYF
TRBJ2-3 TRBV7-2 - once TGTGCCAGCAGCTTAGTGTTTTCCAGGAGAACGCAGTATTTT CASSLVFSRRTQYF
TRBJ2-1 TRBV2 TRBD2 - TGTGCCAGCAGTAGTAGCGGGAGTCAGGATGAGCAGTTCTTC CASSSSGSQDEQFF
TRBJ2-3 TRBV7-3 TRBD2 few TGTGCCAGCAGCTTAGGAGGGACTAGCGGGATAGATGGAGATACGCAGTATTTT CASSLGGTSGIDGDTQYF
TRBJ2-1 TRBV21-1 - - TGTGCCAGCAGCAAAGCGCTGGGACTAGCGGGGGGGCGGGAGCAGTTCTTC CASSKALGLAGGREQFF
TRBJ1-1 TRBV4-2 TRBD1 - TGTGCCAGCAGCCAGGACCGACAGGGTCGAAGGACTGAAGCTTTCTTT CASSQDRQGRRTEAFF
TRBJ1-5 TRBV20-1 - - TGCAGTGCAAGTGGGGCCAAAAGGGCTGTGGATCAGCCCCAGCATTTT CSASGAKRAVDQPQHF
TRBJ2-3 TRBV14 - once TGTGCCAGCAGCCGGGGGGAAACTCGGACAGATACGCAGTATTTT CASSRGETRTDTQYF
TRBJ2-1 TRBV7-2 TRBD2 - TGTCCCAGCAGCCCAAGGGCGGGAGGCATCAATGAGCAGTTCTTC CPSSPRAGGINEQFF
TRBJ2-7 TRBV15 - - TGTGCCACCAGCAGAGCTGCATTTTCCGAGCAGTACTTC CATSRAAFSEQYF
TRBJ1-2 TRBV20-1 - - TGCAGTGCTGTCATAACAAACTATGGCTACACCTTC CSAVITNYGYTF
TRBJ2-7 TRBV27 - few TGTGCCAGCAGTTTATCCTGGGACTACGAGCAGTACTTC CASSLSWDYEQYF